Listed below are T cell receptor beta chains from one sample, sequenced in a study of OX40 agonist ivuxolimab in advanced cancers. Sequenced by immunoSEQ multiplex PCR; TCRdb stores in-frame clones only, minus some. The sample records about 26,000 clones, approximately 80% being singletons. The sequences come from CD4+ or CD8+ T cells sorted from blood, collected in a trial of the OX40 agonist ivuxolimab. The receptors shown here come from an adult with an advanced solid tumor such as melanoma, head and neck, liver or kidney cancer. CDR3s include the opening cysteine and the closing phenylalanine or tryptophan. D genes are given only for firm matches. Some rows have no size entry. The others give once, few or many, or a class for an expanded clone.

>TRBJ2-1|.|TRBV9|TRBD1|15
CASSAQGVGSNEQFF
TGTGCCAGCAGCGCACAGGGGGTAGGCTCGAATGAGCAGTTCTTC
>TRBJ1-2|few|TRBV7-9|TRBD1|15
CASSSYGTGGGGYTF
TGTGCCAGCAGCTCCTACGGGACAGGGGGCGGTGGCTACACCTTC
>TRBJ1-5|.|TRBV27|.|14
CASSLWGGAMPQHF
TGTGCCAGCAGTTTATGGGGGGGGGCCATGCCCCAGCATTTT
>TRBJ2-1|.|TRBV6-5|TRBD1|11
CASGRGRDLFF
TGTGCCAGCGGCAGGGGGCGCGACCTATTCTTC
>TRBJ2-7|.|TRBV7-2|TRBD1|15
CASRYSGQGVYEQYF
TGTGCCAGCAGGTATTCCGGACAGGGTGTTTACGAGCAGTACTTC
>TRBJ2-7|.|TRBV6-1|.|11
CASSSSPEQYF
TGTGCCAGCAGTTCTTCTCCCGAGCAGTACTTC
>TRBJ1-2|once|TRBV27|.|16
CASSVGSPGAIYGYTF
TGTGCCAGCAGTGTGGGGTCTCCAGGAGCGATCTATGGCTACACCTTC
>TRBJ2-3|once|TRBV7-2|TRBD1|15
CASSIVPRGTDTQYF
TGTGCCAGCAGCATTGTCCCCAGGGGGACAGATACGCAGTATTTT
>TRBJ1-4|.|TRBV11-2|TRBD1|13
CASSLDRGQKLFF
TGTGCCAGCAGCTTAGACAGGGGGCAAAAACTGTTTTTT
>TRBJ1-2|.|TRBV27|.|13
CASSLYGDYGYTF
TGTGCCAGCAGTTTATATGGGGACTATGGCTACACCTTC
>TRBJ2-1|once|TRBV7-9|.|18
CASSQTKGVGGAYNEQFF
TGTGCCAGCAGCCAAACAAAGGGCGTGGGGGGCGCATACAATGAGCAGTTCTTC
>TRBJ1-2|.|TRBV7-2|TRBD1|15
CASTRTGGADYGYTF
TGTGCCAGCACCCGGACAGGGGGCGCCGACTATGGCTACACCTTC
>TRBJ1-1|.|TRBV9|TRBD1|15
CASSPWTGADTEAFF
TGTGCCAGCAGCCCCTGGACAGGGGCAGACACTGAAGCTTTCTTT
>TRBJ1-2|.|TRBV21-1|.|14
CASSRTGGNYGYTF
TGTGCCAGCAGCAGGACAGGGGGCAACTATGGCTACACCTTC
>TRBJ1-2|few|TRBV6-5|.|11
CASHRDYGYTF
TGTGCCAGCCACAGGGACTATGGCTACACCTTC
>TRBJ2-1|.|TRBV11-3|.|16
CASSLSVGQRNNEQFF
TGTGCCAGCAGCTTATCAGTCGGACAGCGTAACAATGAGCAGTTCTTC
>TRBJ1-2|few|TRBV30|.|12
CAFTGGLYGYTF
TGTGCCTTCACCGGGGGGCTCTATGGCTACACCTTC
>TRBJ2-1|.|TRBV7-2|.|16
CASSPRRGLGPNEQFF
TGTGCCAGCAGCCCCCGAAGGGGACTCGGGCCCAATGAGCAGTTCTTC
>TRBJ1-6|.|TRBV6-5|.|16
CASSYLAFGDNSPLHF
TGTGCCAGCAGTTACCTCGCGTTCGGGGATAATTCACCCCTCCACTTT
>TRBJ2-5|few|TRBV11-1|.|12
CASSLGLETQYF
TGTGCCAGCAGCTTAGGTTTGGAGACCCAGTACTTC
>TRBJ1-2|.|TRBV5-1|.|12
CASSLMHDGYTF
TGCGCCAGCAGCTTGATGCACGATGGCTACACCTTC
>TRBJ1-4|.|TRBV6-1|TRBD1|15
CASRSRQGGDEKLFF
TGTGCCAGCAGATCAAGACAGGGGGGGGATGAAAAACTGTTTTTT
>TRBJ1-2|medium-sized|TRBV4-2|TRBD1|17
CASSQRQGSDSNYGYTF
TGTGCCAGCAGCCAACGACAGGGGTCCGATTCCAACTATGGCTACACCTTC
>TRBJ2-3|.|TRBV6-1|TRBD2|16
CASSGRLAGGPDTQYF
TGTGCCAGCAGTGGCCGACTAGCGGGGGGGCCAGATACGCAGTATTTT
>TRBJ1-4|few|TRBV15|TRBD1|14
CATSGSTGGEKLFF
TGTGCCACCAGCGGCTCGACAGGGGGGGAAAAACTGTTTTTT
>TRBJ2-3|once|TRBV4-1|.|13
CASSQDEYLKVYF
TGCGCCAGCAGCCAAGATGAGTACTTAAAGGTGTATTTT
>TRBJ1-2|few|TRBV4-1|TRBD1|13
CASSQDRGLGYTF
TGCGCCAGCAGCCAAGACAGGGGGCTGGGCTACACCTTC
>TRBJ2-7|.|TRBV18|.|14
CASSPSEASYEQYF
TGTGCCAGCTCACCATCGGAGGCCTCCTACGAGCAGTACTTC
>TRBJ2-2|.|TRBV7-3|TRBD2|19
CASSPRGAGGPLYLGELFF
TGTGCCAGCAGCCCCAGGGGAGCGGGGGGCCCCTTATACCTCGGGGAGCTGTTTTTT
>TRBJ2-5|.|TRBV5-1|.|14
CASSSGAVQETQYF
TGCGCCAGCAGCTCGGGTGCGGTCCAAGAGACCCAGTACTTC
>TRBJ1-3|.|TRBV19|TRBD1|15
CASSYQGERGNTIYF
TGTGCCAGTAGCTACCAGGGGGAGAGAGGAAACACCATATATTTT
>TRBJ1-2|.|TRBV27|.|15
CASSLRQDLNYGYTF
TGTGCCAGCAGTTTACGACAGGATTTAAACTATGGCTACACCTTC
>TRBJ1-5|.|TRBV19|.|12
CASSPDGQPQHF
TGTGCCAGTAGTCCGGACGGGCAGCCCCAGCATTTT
>TRBJ1-6|.|TRBV5-1|TRBD1|16
CASRTGTVFYNSPLHF
TGCGCCAGCCGGACCGGGACAGTTTTTTATAATTCACCCCTCCACTTT
>TRBJ1-5|.|TRBV7-8|TRBD1|15
CASSLVGTGNQPQHF
TGTGCCAGCAGCTTAGTTGGGACAGGGAATCAGCCCCAGCATTTT
>TRBJ2-3|few|TRBV2|.|13
CASSEAPRVTQYF
TGTGCCAGCAGTGAAGCCCCCCGTGTTACGCAGTATTTT
>TRBJ1-1|.|TRBV5-1|.|14
CASSLDRLNTEAFF
TGCGCCAGCAGCTTGGATAGGTTGAACACTGAAGCTTTCTTT
>TRBJ1-5|.|TRBV6-6|.|15
CASRGRGFSNQPQHF
TGTGCCAGCAGGGGCAGGGGTTTTAGCAATCAGCCCCAGCATTTT
>TRBJ2-2|.|TRBV5-1|.|15
CASSLTFHGTGELFF
TGCGCCAGCAGCTTGACCTTCCACGGCACCGGGGAGCTGTTTTTT
>TRBJ1-6|.|TRBV18|.|15
CASSPRGDDNSPLHF
TGTGCCAGCTCACCACGGGGGGATGATAATTCACCCCTCCACTTT
>TRBJ2-7|.|TRBV4-2|.|15
CASSQDSGVMGEQYF
TGTGCCAGCAGCCAAGATTCGGGGGTGATGGGCGAGCAGTACTTC
>TRBJ1-4|.|TRBV4-1|TRBD1|18
CASSQTRQGPATNEKLFF
TGCGCCAGCAGCCAGACTCGACAGGGGCCTGCAACTAATGAAAAACTGTTTTTT
>TRBJ2-1|once|TRBV7-2|.|13
CASSLGPNNEQFF
TGTGCCAGCAGCTTGGGACCCAACAATGAGCAGTTCTTC
>TRBJ1-1|.|TRBV5-5|TRBD1|17
CASRPGQGANLNTEAFF
TGTGCCAGCAGGCCGGGACAGGGGGCAAATCTGAACACTGAAGCTTTCTTT
>TRBJ2-7|.|TRBV20-1|.|11
CSARSGYEQYF
TGCAGTGCTAGATCGGGCTACGAGCAGTACTTC
>TRBJ1-3|.|TRBV19|.|14
CASSPSAGGNTIYF
TGTGCCAGTAGTCCCTCCGCGGGAGGAAACACCATATATTTT
>TRBJ1-2|.|TRBV9|.|15
CASSAMSAGRVGYTF
TGTGCCAGCAGCGCTATGTCGGCAGGGCGGGTTGGCTACACCTTC
>TRBJ2-7|.|TRBV11-3|.|16
CASSLARGPGPYEQYF
TGTGCCAGCAGCTTAGCGAGGGGCCCTGGGCCCTACGAGCAGTACTTC
>TRBJ1-1|.|TRBV2|TRBD1|16
CASSPSVGTGPSEAFF
TGTGCCAGCAGTCCTTCCGTCGGGACAGGGCCATCTGAAGCTTTCTTT
>TRBJ1-1|.|TRBV16|.|14
CASSQQGSDTEAFF
TGTGCCAGCAGCCAGCAGGGTAGTGACACTGAAGCTTTCTTT